This T cell receptor beta chain comes out of a study of T cells after yellow fever vaccination. Making TCR cDNA involved 5'RACE template switching, which added UMIs and a universal primer site. Via MiXCR, TCRdb re-called the 5' RACE reads, giving one row per CDR3 protein. The table lists some 500,000 distinct CDR3 sequences, about 13% of them singletons. The CDR3 is made up of 11 amino acids. In germline, CDR1 is SGHVS, CDR2 FQNEAQ. Trimming removed 5 bases from V and 11 bases from J, with 13 bases in between. Points from the study as a whole: Abundant clonotypes (contaminants from the bulk population) could be present in FACS-sorted repertoires. Among primary-vaccination clones, most reappeared after the booster, at 95% to 96% for CD4 and 88% for CD8. Only a minor proportion of clonotypes was detected across both CD4 and CD8 compartments.

As for this clonotype: As yet, its antigen is unknown.

Sequenced here: PBMCs, sampled on the day of the yellow fever booster vaccination. This receptor was obtained from a man younger than 40 who received the YFV17D yellow fever vaccine. The gene calls are TRBV7-8 and TRBJ2-7, with TRBD1 as a possible D gene (6 bases). The CDR3 is CASSQLGQKYF. Here the CDR3 DNA reads TGTGCCAGCAGCCAATTAGGACAGAAGTACTTC.